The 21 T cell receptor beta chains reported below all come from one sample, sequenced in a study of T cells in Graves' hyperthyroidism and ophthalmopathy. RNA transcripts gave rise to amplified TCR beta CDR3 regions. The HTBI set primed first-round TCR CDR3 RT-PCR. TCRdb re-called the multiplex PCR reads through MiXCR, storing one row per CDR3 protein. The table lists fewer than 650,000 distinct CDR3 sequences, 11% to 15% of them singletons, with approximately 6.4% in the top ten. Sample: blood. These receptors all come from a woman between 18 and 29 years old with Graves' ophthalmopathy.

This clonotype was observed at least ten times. The CDR3 sequence: CASTEGYTEAFF. DNA of the CDR3: TGTGCCAGTACCGAGGGGTACACTGAAGCTTTCTTT. The chain combines TRBV19 with TRBJ1-1, with D possibly TRBD1 on 5 matching bases. This CDR3 spans 12 amino acids. V lost 7 bases, J lost 3 bases, and 9 bases lay in between. Germline CDR1 and CDR2: LNHDA and SQIVND (reference sequence).

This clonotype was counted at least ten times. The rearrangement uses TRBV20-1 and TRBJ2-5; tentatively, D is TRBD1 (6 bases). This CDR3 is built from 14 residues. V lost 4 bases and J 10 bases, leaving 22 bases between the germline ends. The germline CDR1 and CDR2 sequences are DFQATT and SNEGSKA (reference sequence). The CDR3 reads CSANQGLPLRGQYF. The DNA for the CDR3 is TGCAGTGCTAATCAGGGGCTACCCCTTAGAGGCCAGTACTTC.

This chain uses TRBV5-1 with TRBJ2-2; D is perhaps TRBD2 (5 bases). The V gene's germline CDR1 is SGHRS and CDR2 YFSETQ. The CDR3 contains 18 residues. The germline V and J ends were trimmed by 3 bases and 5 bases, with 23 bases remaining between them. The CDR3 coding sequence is TGCGCCAGCAGCTATCACCCTCGGGGAGCGGTGGGAACCGGGGAGCTGTTTTTT. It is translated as CASSYHPRGAVGTGELFF.

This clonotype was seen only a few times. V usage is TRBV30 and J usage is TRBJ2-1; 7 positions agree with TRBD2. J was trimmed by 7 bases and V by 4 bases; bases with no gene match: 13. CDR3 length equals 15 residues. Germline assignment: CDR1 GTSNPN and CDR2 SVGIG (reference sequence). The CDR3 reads CAWNLWLAEGNEQFF. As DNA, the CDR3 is TGTGCCTGGAACCTCTGGCTAGCGGAGGGTAATGAGCAGTTCTTC.

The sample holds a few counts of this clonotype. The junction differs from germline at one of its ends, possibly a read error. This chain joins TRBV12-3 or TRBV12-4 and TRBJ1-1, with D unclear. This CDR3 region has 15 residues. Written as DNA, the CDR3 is TGTGCCAACAGTTTTTTCGCCTCCGGAGTCAATGAAGCTTTCTTT. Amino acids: CANSFFASGVNEAFF.

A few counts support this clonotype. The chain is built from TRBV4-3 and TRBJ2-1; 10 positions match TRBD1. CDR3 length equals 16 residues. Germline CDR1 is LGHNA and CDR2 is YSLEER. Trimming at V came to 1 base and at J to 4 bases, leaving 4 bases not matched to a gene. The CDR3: CASSQGPGQGYNEQFF. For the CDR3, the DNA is TGCGCCAGCAGCCAAGGGCCGGGACAGGGGTACAATGAGCAGTTCTTC.

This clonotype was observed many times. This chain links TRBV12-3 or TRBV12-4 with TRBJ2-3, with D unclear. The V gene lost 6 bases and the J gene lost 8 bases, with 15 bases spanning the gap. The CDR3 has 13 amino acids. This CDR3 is CASSSTPPTTQYF. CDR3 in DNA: TGTGCCAGCAGCTCAACCCCCCCTACTACGCAGTATTTT.

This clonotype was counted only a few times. The CDR3 DNA follows: TGTGCCAGTAGTATCGGCCAGGATAGGGATGAGCAGTTCTTC. Its protein product is CASSIGQDRDEQFF. J is TRBJ2-1 and V is TRBV19; no definite D call. CDR3 length equals 14 residues. From germline, CDR1 is LNHDA and CDR2 SQIVND (reference sequence). Trimming shortened V by 3 bases and J by 8 bases, and 14 bases separated the two germline ends.

The chain's CDR3 is CASSYSGATGYGYTF. CDR3 nucleotides: TGTGCCAGCAGTTACTCCGGCGCGACGGGCTATGGCTACACCTTC. This chain connects TRBV6-5 to TRBJ1-2; no definite D call. The CDR3 totals 15 residues. The V end was cut by 0 bases, the J end by 4 bases, with 12 bases between. Germline V lookup: CDR1 MNHEY, CDR2 SVGAGI.

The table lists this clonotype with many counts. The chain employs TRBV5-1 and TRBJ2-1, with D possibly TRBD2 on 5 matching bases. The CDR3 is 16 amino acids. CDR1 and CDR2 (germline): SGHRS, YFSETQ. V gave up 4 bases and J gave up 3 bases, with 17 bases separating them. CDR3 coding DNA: TGCGCCAGCAGCCTGGACTCAGGAAATTACTACAATGAGCAGTTCTTC. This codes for CASSLDSGNYYNEQFF. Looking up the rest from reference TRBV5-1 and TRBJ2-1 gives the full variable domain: KAGVTQTPRYLIKTRGQQVTLSCSPISGHRSVSWYQQTPGQGLQFLFEYFSETQRNKGNFPGRFSGRQFSNSRSEMNVSTLELGDSALYLCASSLDSGNYYNEQFFGPGTRLTVL.

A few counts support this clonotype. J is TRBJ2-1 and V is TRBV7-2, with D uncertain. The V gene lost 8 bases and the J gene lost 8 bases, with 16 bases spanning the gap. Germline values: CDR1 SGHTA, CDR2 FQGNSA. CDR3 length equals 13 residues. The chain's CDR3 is CASLETTSDEQFF. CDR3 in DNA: TGTGCCAGCCTAGAGACCACATCGGATGAGCAGTTCTTC. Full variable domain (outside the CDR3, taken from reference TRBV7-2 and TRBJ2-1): GAGVSQSPSNKVTEKGKDVELRCDPISGHTALYWYRQSLGQGLEFLIYFQGNSAPDKSGLPSDRFSAERTGGSVSTLTIQRTQQEDSAVYLCASLETTSDEQFFGPGTRLTVL.

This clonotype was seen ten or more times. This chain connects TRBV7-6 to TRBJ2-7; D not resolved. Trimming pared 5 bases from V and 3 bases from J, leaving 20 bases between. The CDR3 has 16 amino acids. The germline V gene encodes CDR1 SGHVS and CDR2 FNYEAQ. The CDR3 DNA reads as TGTGCCAGCAGCCCTTCTTTGGGCCCCAAAGGCTACGAGCAGTACTTC. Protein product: CASSPSLGPKGYEQYF.

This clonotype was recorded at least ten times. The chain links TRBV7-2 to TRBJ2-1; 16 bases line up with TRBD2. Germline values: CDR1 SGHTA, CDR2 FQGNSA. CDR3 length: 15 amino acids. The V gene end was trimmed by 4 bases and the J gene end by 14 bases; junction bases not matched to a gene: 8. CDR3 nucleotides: TGTGCCAGCAGCTCGGGACTAGCGGGAGGGCCTAAAGAGTTCTTC. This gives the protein CASSSGLAGGPKEFF.

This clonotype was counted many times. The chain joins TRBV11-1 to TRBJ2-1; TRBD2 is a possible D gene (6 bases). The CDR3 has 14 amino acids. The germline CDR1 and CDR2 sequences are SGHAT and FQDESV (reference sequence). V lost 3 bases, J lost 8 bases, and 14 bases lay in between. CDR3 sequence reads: CASSFGSWGDEQFF. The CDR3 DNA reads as TGTGCCAGCAGCTTCGGGAGCTGGGGGGATGAGCAGTTCTTC. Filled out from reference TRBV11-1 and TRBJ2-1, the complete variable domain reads EAEVAQSPRYKITEKSQAVAFWCDPISGHATLYWYRQILGQGPELLVQFQDESVVDDSQLPKDRFSAERLKGVDSTLKIQPAELGDSAMYLCASSFGSWGDEQFFGPGTRLTVL.

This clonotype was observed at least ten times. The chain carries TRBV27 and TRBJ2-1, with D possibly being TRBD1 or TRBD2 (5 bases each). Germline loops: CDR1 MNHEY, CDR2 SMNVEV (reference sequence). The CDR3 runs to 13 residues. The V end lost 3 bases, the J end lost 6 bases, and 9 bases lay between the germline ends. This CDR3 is CASSFSGTNEQFF. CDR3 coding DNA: TGTGCCAGCAGTTTCTCGGGGACCAATGAGCAGTTCTTC.

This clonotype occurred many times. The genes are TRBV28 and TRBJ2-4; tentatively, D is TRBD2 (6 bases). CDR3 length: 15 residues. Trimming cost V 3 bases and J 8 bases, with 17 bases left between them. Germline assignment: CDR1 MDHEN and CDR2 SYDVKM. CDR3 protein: CASSLGGLRTHIQYF. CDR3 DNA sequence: TGTGCCAGCAGTTTGGGGGGTCTACGTACCCACATTCAGTACTTC. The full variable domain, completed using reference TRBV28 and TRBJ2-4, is DVKVTQSSRYLVKRTGEKVFLECVQDMDHENMFWYRQDPGLGLRLIYFSYDVKMKEKGDIPEGYSVSREKKERFSLILESASTNQTSMYLCASSLGGLRTHIQYFGAGTRLSVL.

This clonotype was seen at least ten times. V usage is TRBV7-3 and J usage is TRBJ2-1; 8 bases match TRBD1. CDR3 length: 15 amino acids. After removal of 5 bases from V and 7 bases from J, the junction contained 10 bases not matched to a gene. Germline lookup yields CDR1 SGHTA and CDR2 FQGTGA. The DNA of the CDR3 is TGTGCCAGCAGCCTCCAGGGGGCTAGGGGAAATGAGCAGTTCTTC. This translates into CASSLQGARGNEQFF.

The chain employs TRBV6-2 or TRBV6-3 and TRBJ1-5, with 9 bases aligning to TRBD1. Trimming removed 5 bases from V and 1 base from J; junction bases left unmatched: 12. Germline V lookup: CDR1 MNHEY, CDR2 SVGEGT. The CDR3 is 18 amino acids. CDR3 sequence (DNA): TGTGCCAGCAGTCGTTGGGGACAGGGTGGTAGCAGCAATCAGCCCCAGCATTTT. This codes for CASSRWGQGGSSNQPQHF.

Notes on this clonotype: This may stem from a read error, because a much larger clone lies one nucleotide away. The CDR3, as DNA: TGCAGTGCTTCCGTGAGGTCCAAACAAGATACGCAGTATTTT. Translated: CSASVRSKQDTQYF. This sequence joins TRBV20-1 and TRBJ2-3; no definite D call. The CDR3 consists of 14 residues. The germline CDR1 and CDR2 sequences are DFQATT and SNEGSKA (reference sequence). Trimming left V 5 bases short and J 5 bases short, with 17 bases between.

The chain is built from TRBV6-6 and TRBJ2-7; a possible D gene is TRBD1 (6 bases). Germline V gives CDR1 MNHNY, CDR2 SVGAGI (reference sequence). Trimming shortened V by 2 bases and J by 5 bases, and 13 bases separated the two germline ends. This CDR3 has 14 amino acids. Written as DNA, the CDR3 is TGTGCCAGCAGTTACACGACGTCAGGGGACGAGCAGTACTTC. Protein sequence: CASSYTTSGDEQYF.

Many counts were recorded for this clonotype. The CDR3: CASSYGDYHLQNIQYF. The CDR3 coding sequence is TGTGCCAGCAGTTACGGGGACTACCATCTTCAAAACATTCAGTACTTC. V is TRBV6-2 or TRBV6-3 and J is TRBJ2-4; 7 bases map to TRBD2. Germline V gene data show CDR1 as MNHEY and CDR2 as SVGEGT. The CDR3 consists of 16 residues. With V trimmed by 2 bases and J by 5 bases, 9 bases remained unmatched.